This TCR beta chain originates from a study of radiation and T cells in renal cell carcinoma. Sequencing used immunoSEQ multiplex PCR; TCRdb keeps in-frame clones, though not all of them. This sample has around 180,000 clones; about 88% occur once, and the top ten carry about 11%. Trimming left V 5 bases short and J 5 bases short, with 9 bases between. Looked up from germline, CDR1 is SGHAT and CDR2 is FQNNGV. The length of the CDR3 is 12 residues. The sample's time point: blood 4 weeks post-SBRT, at nephrectomy. The sample's treatment: 15 Gy SBRT to primary tumor, nephrectomy 4 weeks later. Blood was sampled at baseline, 2 weeks and 4 weeks after SBRT.

This receptor was identified in a woman in her forties or fifties with renal cell carcinoma. The J gene is TRBJ2-5, the V gene TRBV11-2; possible D gene TRBD2, 6 bases. The sequencing here drew on blood, taken from a patient whose treatment included radiotherapy and nephrectomy. CDR3 region: CASSPSGETQYF. CDR3 DNA sequence: TGTGCCAGCAGCCCGAGCGGGGAGACCCAGTACTTC. Combining the CDR3 with reference TRBV11-2 and TRBJ2-5 gives the whole variable domain EAGVAQSPRYKIIEKRQSVAFWCNPISGHATLYWYQQILGQGPKLLIQFQNNGVVDDSQLPKDRFSAERLKGVDSTLKIQPAKLEDSAVYLCASSPSGETQYFGPGTRLLVL.